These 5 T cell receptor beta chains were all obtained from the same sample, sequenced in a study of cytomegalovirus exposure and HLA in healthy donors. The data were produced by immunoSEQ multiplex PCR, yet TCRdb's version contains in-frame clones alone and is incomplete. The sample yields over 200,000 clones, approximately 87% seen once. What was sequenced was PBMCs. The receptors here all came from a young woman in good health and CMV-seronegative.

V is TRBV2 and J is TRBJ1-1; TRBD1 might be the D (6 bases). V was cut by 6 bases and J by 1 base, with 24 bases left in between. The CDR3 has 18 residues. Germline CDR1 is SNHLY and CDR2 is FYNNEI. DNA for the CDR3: TGTGCCAGCAGGGGGAGAAGTAACAGGGTCGGTCGGAACACTGAAGCTTTCTTT. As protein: CASRGRSNRVGRNTEAFF.

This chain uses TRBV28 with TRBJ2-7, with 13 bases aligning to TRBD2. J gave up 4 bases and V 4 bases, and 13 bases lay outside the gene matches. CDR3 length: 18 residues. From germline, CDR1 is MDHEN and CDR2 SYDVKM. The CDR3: CASSSPITGLAGPYEQYF. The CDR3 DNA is TGTGCCAGCAGTTCCCCCATTACGGGACTAGCGGGACCATACGAGCAGTACTTC.

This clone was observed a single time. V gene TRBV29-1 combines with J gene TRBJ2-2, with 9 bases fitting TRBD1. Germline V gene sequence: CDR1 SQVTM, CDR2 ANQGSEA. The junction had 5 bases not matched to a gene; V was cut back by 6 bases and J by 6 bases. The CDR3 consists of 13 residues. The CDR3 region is CSVEGQGAGELFF. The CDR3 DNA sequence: TGCAGCGTGGAGGGACAGGGTGCCGGGGAGCTGTTTTTT.

CDR3 in DNA: TGTGCCAGCAGCCAGGGGGTAGCGGGAGGGCCCTACGAGCAGTACTTC. Translated, it gives CASSQGVAGGPYEQYF. V usage is TRBV7-9 and J usage is TRBJ2-7; 11 bases fit TRBD2. V was pared by 5 bases and J by 2 bases, with 8 bases of the junction left unmatched. CDR3 length: 16 amino acids. Per the germline V gene, CDR1 is SEHNR and CDR2 is FQNEAQ (reference sequence).

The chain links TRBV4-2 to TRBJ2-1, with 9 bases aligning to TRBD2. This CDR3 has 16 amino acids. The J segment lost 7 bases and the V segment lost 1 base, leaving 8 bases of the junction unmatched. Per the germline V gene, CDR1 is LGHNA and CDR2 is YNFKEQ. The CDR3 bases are TGTGCCAGCAGCCAAGGTATAGCGGGAGTGGGGAATGAGCAGTTCTTC. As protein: CASSQGIAGVGNEQFF.